This entry lists 27 T cell receptor beta chains sequenced from one sample in a study of cytomegalovirus exposure and HLA in healthy donors. Researchers ran the PCR with 60 Vbeta and 13 Jbeta primers. Sequencing used immunoSEQ multiplex PCR; TCRdb keeps in-frame clones, though not all of them. The table lists approximately 100,000 clones, roughly 79% of them singletons. What was sequenced was PBMCs. These receptors were taken from a woman in her 40s in good health and CMV-seronegative.

The chain is built from TRBV14 and TRBJ1-6, with D unresolved. V lost 4 bases and J 14 bases, leaving 21 bases between the germline ends. This CDR3 is 15 amino acids long. Germline CDR1 is SGHDN and CDR2 is FVKESK. The CDR3, as DNA: TGTGCCAGCAGCCGCTTTGGGCAGAAGGTCGAAACCCTCCACTTT. Its translation is CASSRFGQKVETLHF.

This chain uses TRBV13 with TRBJ1-6, with 10 bases identical to TRBD1. Trimming at V came to 0 bases and at J to 10 bases, leaving 3 bases not matched to a gene. Per germline, CDR1 PRHDT and CDR2 FYEKMQ (reference sequence). This CDR3 spans 15 amino acids. CDR3 sequence reads: CASSLGGQGWSPLHF. CDR3 bases: TGTGCCAGCAGCTTAGGGGGACAGGGGTGGTCACCCCTCCACTTT.

The chain couples TRBV6-6 to TRBJ1-5; possible D gene TRBD1, 6 bases. Germline CDR1 is MNHNY and CDR2 is SVGAGI (reference sequence). CDR3 size: 14 residues. V was trimmed by 6 bases and J by 1 base, leaving 10 bases between them. CDR3 in amino acids: CASRDGQSNQPQHF. CDR3 coding DNA: TGTGCCAGCAGGGACGGACAGAGCAATCAGCCCCAGCATTTT.

The chain has TRBV7-2 and TRBJ2-7; 7 bases fit TRBD1. Trimming removed 5 bases from V and 3 bases from J; junction bases left unmatched: 1. The CDR3 runs to 12 residues. Looked up from germline, CDR1 is SGHTA and CDR2 is FQGNSA. The CDR3 DNA is TGTGCCAGCAGCCGACAGGGCTACGAGCAGTACTTC. Encoded protein: CASSRQGYEQYF.

The chain has TRBV7-2 and TRBJ1-5; D uncertain. Germline loops: CDR1 SGHTA, CDR2 FQGNSA. V lost 1 base and J 7 bases, leaving 8 bases between the germline ends. The length of the CDR3 is 13 residues. The CDR3 nucleotides are TGTGCCAGCAGCTTAGGGAACAGCCAGCCCCAGCATTTT. As protein: CASSLGNSQPQHF.

The genes are TRBV4-3 and TRBJ1-2; 7 bases fit TRBD1. The CDR3 runs to 16 residues. V gave up 1 base and J gave up 4 bases; unmatched junction bases: 9. Germline V gene lookup returns CDR1 LGHNA and CDR2 YSLEER. CDR3 coding DNA: TGCGCCAGCAGCCAAGTAATAGGGGGCGATTCCTATGGCTACACCTTC. Amino acids: CASSQVIGGDSYGYTF.

The J gene is TRBJ1-2, the V gene TRBV29-1; 7 bases match TRBD1. The V gene end was trimmed by 5 bases and the J gene end by 6 bases; junction bases not matched to a gene: 9. The CDR3 totals 13 residues. The germline V gene encodes CDR1 SQVTM and CDR2 ANQGSEA. CDR3 in amino acids: CSVPGQSIHGYTF. CDR3 DNA: TGCAGCGTTCCGGGACAGTCGATTCATGGCTACACCTTC.

The CDR3 reads CASSLSRSTRQANVLTF. The CDR3 DNA reads as TGTGCCAGCAGCTTAAGCAGGTCAACCAGACAGGCCAACGTCCTGACTTTC. The gene calls are TRBV7-2 and TRBJ2-6; D gene ambiguous. V was cut by 2 bases and J by 6 bases, with 17 bases left in between. Germline V lookup: CDR1 SGHTA, CDR2 FQGNSA. The CDR3 sequence is 17 residues long.

The chain recombines TRBV6-6 with TRBJ2-7; tentatively, D is TRBD1 (5 bases). This CDR3 is built from 14 residues. Germline V CDR1 and CDR2: MNHNY, SVGAGI (reference sequence). Trimming stripped 2 bases from V and 6 bases from J, with 14 bases between. The DNA of the CDR3 is TGTGCCAGCAGTTACGGGGCAGGGATAAGCGAGCAGTACTTC. Translation: CASSYGAGISEQYF.

The rearrangement uses TRBV7-2 and TRBJ2-1; TRBD1 matches 7 bases. Unmatched junction bases numbered 8, after V lost 5 bases and J lost 4 bases. Germline CDR1 and CDR2: SGHTA and FQGNSA. The CDR3 extends over 15 amino acids. CDR3 region: CASSLLGQDYNEQFF. The DNA for the CDR3 is TGTGCCAGCAGCCTCCTAGGACAGGATTACAATGAGCAGTTCTTC.

This chain joins TRBV7-9 and TRBJ1-6, with 7 positions matching TRBD1. The germline V gene has CDR1 SEHNR and CDR2 FQNEAQ (reference sequence). Trimming took 4 bases from V and 5 from J; bases not matched to a gene: 2. The CDR3 spans 14 residues. CDR3: CASSYGTDNSPLHF. In DNA form, the CDR3 reads TGTGCCAGCAGCTACGGGACAGATAATTCACCCCTCCACTTT.

The chain is built from TRBV18 and TRBJ2-7; TRBD2 aligns across 9 bases. The V gene's germline CDR1 is KGHSH and CDR2 LQKENI. This CDR3 has 16 residues. J gave up 0 bases and V 4 bases, and 7 bases lay outside the gene matches. The CDR3 nucleotides are TGTGCCAGCTCACAATTAGCGGGGGCCTACTCCTACGAGCAGTACTTC. It specifies CASSQLAGAYSYEQYF.

Only a few counts were recorded for this clone. This rearrangement joins TRBV6-4 to TRBJ2-3; 7 bases map to TRBD2. Trimming cost V 6 bases and J 1 base; bases outside gene matches: 4. CDR3 size: 14 residues. Germline lookup yields CDR1 MRHNA and CDR2 SNTAGT. DNA of the CDR3: TGTGCCAGCAGCCCGGCGGGGGGCACAGATACGCAGTATTTT. This gives the protein CASSPAGGTDTQYF.

The chain links TRBV2 to TRBJ1-3; D gene ambiguous. Germline V gives CDR1 SNHLY, CDR2 FYNNEI. The CDR3 length is 15 residues. The ends were cut back, 3 bases at V and 0 bases at J, with 9 bases in the middle. As DNA, the CDR3 is TGTGCCAGCAGTGAGAGCCAAAGCTCTGGAAACACCATATATTTT. Translated: CASSESQSSGNTIYF.

The rearrangement uses TRBV13 and TRBJ2-3, with 9 nucleotides matching TRBD1. The CDR3 is 15 residues long. The V and J ends lost 5 bases and 3 bases, in that order; junction bases with no gene match: 6. Germline V CDR1 and CDR2: PRHDT, FYEKMQ (reference sequence). CDR3 region: CASSPKGQGTDTQYF. In DNA form, the CDR3 reads TGTGCCAGCAGCCCGAAGGGACAGGGAACAGATACGCAGTATTTT.

The chain recombines TRBV9 with TRBJ2-6, with D possibly being TRBD2 (5 bases). The CDR3 sequence is 17 residues long. The V end was cut by 6 bases, the J end by 4 bases, with 20 bases between. The germline V gene has CDR1 SGDLS and CDR2 YYNGEE. CDR3 sequence (DNA): TGTGCCAGCACCTTATCCGGGGTCCGACTCGGGGCCAACGTCCTGACTTTC. Amino acid sequence: CASTLSGVRLGANVLTF.

J is TRBJ2-7 and V is TRBV7-2, with 10 bases that match TRBD1. Germline V gene sequence: CDR1 SGHTA, CDR2 FQGNSA. The CDR3 contains 17 residues. J lost 1 base, V lost 5 bases, and 11 bases had no gene match. The CDR3 is CASSTTGTGALSYEQYF. Written as DNA, the CDR3 is TGTGCCAGCAGCACAACCGGGACAGGGGCGCTTTCCTACGAGCAGTACTTC.

V is TRBV5-4 and J is TRBJ1-4; D unresolved. The germline CDR1 and CDR2 sequences are SGHNT and YYREEE (reference sequence). This CDR3 has 15 amino acids. V gave up 5 bases and J gave up 8 bases, with 19 bases separating them. CDR3 in amino acids: CASSFRREGEEKLFF. The CDR3 DNA follows: TGTGCCAGCAGTTTCAGACGGGAGGGAGAAGAAAAACTGTTTTTT.

J is TRBJ1-2 and V is TRBV4-1; TRBD1 matches 8 bases. Germline loops: CDR1 MGHRA, CDR2 YSYEKL. J lost 7 bases, V lost 4 bases, and 14 bases had no gene match. This CDR3 comprises 16 residues. CDR3 DNA sequence: TGCGCCAGCAGCCGTAGAAATCTGGGACAGGAAAGTGGCTACACCTTC. This translates into CASSRRNLGQESGYTF.

This clone was counted at least ten times. The chain joins TRBV6-5 to TRBJ1-2; 8 positions agree with TRBD1. With 4 bases clipped from V and 4 bases from J, the junction kept 8 bases outside the gene matches. Germline lookup yields CDR1 MNHEY and CDR2 SVGAGI. CDR3 length equals 15 residues. CDR3 nucleotides: TGTGCCAGCAGTTCAGGACAGGGCTTCGGCTATGGCTACACCTTC. Amino acid sequence: CASSSGQGFGYGYTF.

J is TRBJ2-7 and V is TRBV5-5; possible D gene TRBD2, 7 bases. Between the trimmed V and J ends, which lost 0 bases and 4 bases, there was a span of 20 bases. The V gene's germline CDR1 is SGHKS and CDR2 YYEKEE (reference sequence). This CDR3 has 17 residues. CDR3 protein: CASSLAAGASDWYEQYF. The CDR3 nucleotides are TGTGCCAGCAGCTTGGCCGCGGGGGCTTCAGACTGGTACGAGCAGTACTTC. The entire variable domain, with the rest obtained from reference TRBV5-5 and TRBJ2-7, is as follows: DAGVTQSPTHLIKTRGQQVTLRCSPISGHKSVSWYQQVLGQGPQFIFQYYEKEERGRGNFPDRFSARQFPNYSSELNVNALLLGDSALYLCASSLAAGASDWYEQYFGPGTRLTVT.

The J gene is TRBJ1-1, the V gene TRBV18; 7 bases are a match to TRBD1. The V gene end was trimmed by 0 bases and the J gene end by 4 bases; junction bases not matched to a gene: 11. The germline V gene has CDR1 KGHSH and CDR2 LQKENI. This CDR3 is 17 amino acids long. Here the CDR3 DNA reads TGTGCCAGCTCACCACCACAGGGGATCGGTAAGCGCACTGAAGCTTTCTTT. Translating gives CASSPPQGIGKRTEAFF.

V and J are TRBV28 and TRBJ1-2; perhaps TRBD1 as D (6 bases). CDR1 and CDR2 from the germline V gene are MDHEN and SYDVKM. Trimming took 4 bases from V and 1 from J, leaving 16 bases between them. The CDR3 extends over 16 amino acids. The DNA for the CDR3 is TGTGCCAGCAGTTCCCGGACAGAAGCTATTAACTATGGCTACACCTTC. This encodes CASSSRTEAINYGYTF.

This chain joins TRBV7-7 and TRBJ2-7; TRBD2 might be the D (6 bases). The V gene's germline CDR1 is SSHAT and CDR2 FNYEAQ (reference sequence). The CDR3 length is 13 residues. Trimming cost V 5 bases and J 7 bases, with 15 bases left between them. The CDR3 region is CASSPDLRGEQYF. Written as DNA, the CDR3 is TGTGCCAGCAGCCCAGATCTTCGGGGGGAGCAGTACTTC.

The chain recombines TRBV5-8 with TRBJ2-7; 7 nucleotides agree with TRBD1. Germline lookup yields CDR1 SGHTS and CDR2 YDEGEE. V gave up 4 bases and J gave up 3 bases; unmatched junction bases: 7. CDR3 size: 14 residues. CDR3 sequence (DNA): TGTGCCAGCAGCCCTGGACAGGAATTCTACGAGCAGTACTTC. This translates into CASSPGQEFYEQYF.

This clone counts as medium-sized. This chain joins TRBV5-1 and TRBJ2-3; 13 nucleotides match TRBD2. The germline V gene encodes CDR1 SGHRS and CDR2 YFSETQ. Germline trimming cut 1 base from V and 4 bases from J; bases unmatched to any gene: 0. The CDR3 is made up of 15 amino acids. The DNA for the CDR3 is TGCGCCAGCAGCTTGACTAGCGGGAGGGCAGATACGCAGTATTTT. Residues: CASSLTSGRADTQYF.

Here the CDR3 DNA reads TGTGCCAGCAGGGGACAGCCCTCGGGCGGGGAGCTGTTTTTT. Translating gives CASRGQPSGGELFF. The chain joins TRBV6-5 to TRBJ2-2, with 7 bases aligning to TRBD1. The CDR3 runs 14 residues. Germline V gives CDR1 MNHEY, CDR2 SVGAGI. Trimming removed 6 bases from V and 7 bases from J; junction bases left unmatched: 8.